This T cell receptor beta chain was recorded in a study of blood T cell repertoires in COVID-19. Study as a whole: Samples taken during acute and convalescent COVID-19 were collected in the United States, Italy and Spain.

From germline, CDR1 is SQVTM and CDR2 ANQGSEA. Trimming pared 3 bases from V and 2 bases from J, leaving 10 bases between. This CDR3 spans 13 amino acids. Libraries were prepared by immunoSEQ multiplex PCR; TCRdb keeps only in-frame clonotypes and omits some of them. The sample lists approximately 75,000 clones, around three quarters occurring once. The receptor was derived from a woman older than 75 with active or convalescent COVID-19. Input material: peripheral blood. This chain connects TRBV29-1 to TRBJ2-5; D might be TRBD1 (6 bases). This chain's CDR3 is CSVEPRGQETQYF. CDR3 DNA sequence: TGCAGCGTTGAGCCCAGGGGACAAGAGACCCAGTACTTC.